This T cell receptor beta chain comes out of a study of T cell changes during pregnancy in multiple sclerosis. Trimming removed 4 bases from V and 1 base from J, with 8 bases in between. CDR1 and CDR2 from the germline V gene are SGDLS and YYNGEE. The CDR3 has 13 residues. Some clones are missing from TCRdb's copy, which holds only in-frame ones; the method was immunoSEQ multiplex PCR. The sample lists about 40,000 clones, 70% to 90% seen once, with about 0.53% in the top ten. The input for sequencing was CD4+ T cells from peripheral blood mononuclear cells, taken before pregnancy. The gene calls are TRBV9 and TRBJ1-1; D perhaps matches TRBD1 (5 bases). The TCR was taken from a female donor with multiple sclerosis, enrolled in a pregnancy study. DNA for the CDR3: TGTGCCAGCAGCCGAGACAGGAACACTGAAGCTTTCTTT. It specifies CASSRDRNTEAFF.